Below are 25 T cell receptor beta chains sequenced from a single sample in a study of spatial heterogeneity in lung cancer. Time point denoted: sample taken at primary tumor resection. Unsorted tumor, nontumor lung tissue or cryopreserved PBMC supplied the whole RNA. Via MiXCR, TCRdb re-called the 5' RACE reads, giving one row per CDR3 protein. The data show about 82,000 distinct CDR3 sequences, 10% to 15% seen once. Sequences were derived from PBMCs, sampled at surgery. These receptors originate from a male donor with early-stage non-small cell lung cancer.

V and J are TRBV24-1 and TRBJ2-1, with TRBD2 matching 8 bases. The CDR3 spans 13 residues. J was trimmed by 4 bases and V by 9 bases; bases with no gene match: 4. The germline V gene has CDR1 KGHDR and CDR2 SFDVKD. The CDR3 DNA is TGTGCCACCCATAGCGGGGAGTACAATGAGCAGTTCTTC. Encoded protein: CATHSGEYNEQFF.

This chain links TRBV20-1 with TRBJ2-7, with 7 nucleotides matching TRBD2. Germline-derived CDR1 and CDR2 are DFQATT and SNEGSKA (reference sequence). The V and J ends lost 1 base and 7 bases, in that order; junction bases with no gene match: 13. This CDR3 is 15 amino acids long. The CDR3 nucleotides read TGCAGTGCTAGAGTTCCCGGGAGGCCTATGGAGGAGCAGTACTTC. Its protein is CSARVPGRPMEEQYF.

V gene TRBV7-9 combines with J gene TRBJ2-5, with D maybe TRBD2 (6 bases). Germline CDR1 and CDR2: SEHNR and FQNEAQ (reference sequence). The V gene lost 5 bases and the J gene lost 5 bases, with 18 bases spanning the gap. The CDR3 is 15 amino acids. CDR3 sequence: CASSGLGAGGETQYF. The CDR3 bases are TGTGCCAGCAGCGGCTTAGGGGCAGGAGGGGAGACCCAGTACTTC.

In its sample, this clonotype was seen a few times. V usage is TRBV3-1 and J usage is TRBJ1-5, with TRBD1 matching over 12 bases. V lost 4 bases, J lost 7 bases, and 5 bases stayed unmatched. The CDR3 has 15 residues. Germline-derived CDR1 and CDR2 are LGHDT and YNNKEL (reference sequence). The CDR3 loop reads CASSRGQGARQPQHF. The CDR3 bases are TGTGCCAGCAGCCGGGGACAGGGGGCACGGCAGCCCCAGCATTTT.

This clonotype was observed many times. CDR3 residues: CASSPMGSYEQYF. CDR3 in DNA: TGTGCCAGCAGCCCCATGGGCTCCTACGAGCAGTACTTC. The V and J genes are TRBV7-8 and TRBJ2-7; D call uncertain. Germline loops: CDR1 SGHVS, CDR2 FQNEAQ. The ends were cut back, 5 bases at V and 0 bases at J, with 8 bases in the middle. There are 13 residues in the CDR3.

The chain has TRBV20-1 and TRBJ2-5; D could derive from TRBD1 or TRBD2 (5 bases each). CDR3 size: 14 residues. Germline lookup yields CDR1 DFQATT and CDR2 SNEGSKA (reference sequence). V dropped 1 base and J dropped 5 bases, with 14 bases sitting between them. The CDR3 region is CSARGGTPRETQYF. The CDR3 DNA follows: TGCAGTGCTAGAGGGGGGACCCCTCGTGAGACCCAGTACTTC.

V usage is TRBV5-4 and J usage is TRBJ1-1; no clear D gene. The germline CDR1 and CDR2 sequences are SGHNT and YYREEE (reference sequence). The V and J ends lost 2 bases and 1 base respectively, with 6 bases between them. The CDR3 loop spans 13 amino acids. DNA for the CDR3: TGTGCCAGCAGCTTTCCCTCGAACACTGAAGCTTTCTTT. The encoded protein is CASSFPSNTEAFF. The variable domain in full, completed from reference TRBV5-4 and TRBJ1-1, reads ETGVTQSPTHLIKTRGQQVTLRCSSQSGHNTVSWYQQALGQGPQFIFQYYREEENGRGNFPPRFSGLQFPNYSSELNVNALELDDSALYLCASSFPSNTEAFFGQGTRLTVV.

In this sample, this clonotype turned up a few times. The chain recombines TRBV3-1 with TRBJ2-5; D is unresolved. This CDR3 is built from 12 residues. The V gene lost 8 bases and the J gene lost 2 bases, with 9 bases spanning the gap. The germline V gene encodes CDR1 LGHDT and CDR2 YNNKEL (reference sequence). Here the CDR3 reads CASGHRQETQYF. CDR3 nucleotide sequence: TGTGCCAGCGGTCACCGACAAGAGACCCAGTACTTC.

The V call is TRBV6-6, the J call TRBJ2-7; the D is unclear. The CDR3 contains 15 residues. Germline V gene lookup returns CDR1 MNHNY and CDR2 SVGAGI (reference sequence). The V end lost 2 bases, the J end lost 5 bases, and 16 bases lay between the germline ends. The CDR3 sequence: CASSYEGGPPNEQYF. CDR3 sequence (DNA): TGTGCCAGCAGTTACGAAGGCGGCCCCCCCAACGAGCAGTACTTC.

In its sample, this clonotype was seen a few times. This CDR3 is CAWKPGVAYGYTF. CDR3 bases: TGTGCCTGGAAACCAGGGGTTGCTTATGGCTACACCTTC. This sequence joins TRBV30 and TRBJ1-2; a possible D gene is TRBD1 (6 bases). The length of the CDR3 is 13 residues. V shed 4 bases and J shed 5 bases, with 14 bases lying between them. CDR1 is GTSNPN and CDR2 is SVGIG in the germline V gene (reference sequence).

This rearrangement joins TRBV3-1 to TRBJ2-5; D remains unclear. The germline V gene has CDR1 LGHDT and CDR2 YNNKEL (reference sequence). V was clipped by 0 bases and J by 5 bases, with 10 bases between them. The CDR3 loop spans 14 amino acids. The CDR3 nucleotides read TGTGCCAGCAGCCAAGATGCCTTGTTCGAGACCCAGTACTTC. It codes for CASSQDALFETQYF.

This clonotype was counted between two and nine times. The chain couples TRBV29-1 to TRBJ1-4; 7 nucleotides align to TRBD1. Looked up from germline, CDR1 is SQVTM and CDR2 is ANQGSEA. CDR3 length equals 16 residues. Trimming cost V 3 bases and J 6 bases; bases outside gene matches: 13. The CDR3: CSVEGERGRGDEKLFF. The CDR3 DNA reads as TGCAGCGTTGAGGGGGAGAGGGGGCGCGGGGATGAAAAACTGTTTTTT.

This clonotype has a handful of counts. This chain connects TRBV6-1 to TRBJ1-1; 8 bases are shared with TRBD1. Per the germline V gene, CDR1 is MNHNS and CDR2 is SASEGT. Trimming took 6 bases from V and 3 from J; bases not matched to a gene: 6. The CDR3 extends over 14 amino acids. CDR3 nucleotide sequence: TGTGCCAGCAGGAAGGACAGGGAGGACACTGAAGCTTTCTTT. Amino acids: CASRKDREDTEAFF.

This clonotype was observed many times. V and J are TRBV25-1 and TRBJ1-4; TRBD1 aligns across 7 bases. From germline, CDR1 is MGHDK and CDR2 SYGVNS. The CDR3 covers 16 residues. Trimming cost V 6 bases and J 8 bases; bases outside gene matches: 15. CDR3 nucleotides: TGTGCCAGCAGCGTCGACAGACAGGGATTAAAAGAAAAACTGTTTTTT. This sequence encodes CASSVDRQGLKEKLFF. Filled out from reference TRBV25-1 and TRBJ1-4, the complete variable domain reads EADIYQTPRYLVIGTGKKITLECSQTMGHDKMYWYQQDPGMELHLIHYSYGVNSTEKGDLSSESTVSRIRTEHFPLTLESARPSHTSQYLCASSVDRQGLKEKLFFGSGTQLSVL.

This sequence joins TRBV19 and TRBJ2-1, with TRBD1 identical over 9 bases. Per the germline V gene, CDR1 is LNHDA and CDR2 is SQIVND (reference sequence). The J segment lost 8 bases and the V segment lost 8 bases, leaving 10 bases of the junction unmatched. The CDR3 runs to 14 residues. The CDR3 reads CASARDRDLDEQFF. DNA of the CDR3: TGTGCCAGTGCCCGGGACAGGGATCTGGATGAGCAGTTCTTC.

The chain's CDR3 is CASSLDHNQPQHF. Written as DNA, the CDR3 is TGTGCCAGCAGCTTAGACCACAATCAGCCCCAGCATTTT. The genes are TRBV7-3 and TRBJ1-5, with unresolved D. The CDR3 runs 13 residues. Germline assignment: CDR1 SGHTA and CDR2 FQGTGA. The V gene lost 2 bases and the J gene lost 3 bases, with 5 bases spanning the gap.

Many counts were recorded for this clonotype. The V call is TRBV3-1, the J call TRBJ1-6; 9 bases are shared with TRBD1. Germline CDR1 is LGHDT and CDR2 is YNNKEL (reference sequence). V was pared by 4 bases and J by 10 bases, with 8 bases of the junction left unmatched. CDR3 size: 15 residues. The CDR3 nucleotides are TGTGCCAGCAGCCGTCGGACAGGGGAGGGGTCACCCCTCCACTTT. Its protein is CASSRRTGEGSPLHF.

This clonotype was seen only a few times. The chain recombines TRBV28 with TRBJ1-1, with TRBD1 identical over 8 bases. Germline CDR1 and CDR2: MDHEN and SYDVKM. Losses at the gene ends were 6 bases for V and 5 bases for J; bases not matched to a gene: 14. The CDR3 extends over 16 amino acids. CDR3 amino acids: CASRPTGVGFRTEAFF. Written as DNA, the CDR3 is TGTGCCAGCAGGCCGACAGGGGTAGGGTTTCGGACTGAAGCTTTCTTT.

This clonotype occurred many times. The chain combines TRBV29-1 with TRBJ2-5; D ambiguous. The germline V gene encodes CDR1 SQVTM and CDR2 ANQGSEA. The CDR3 length is 12 residues. Trimming took 7 bases from V and 1 from J, leaving 10 bases between them. CDR3 bases: TGCAGCGCTGGACCGACCCAAGAGACCCAGTACTTC. Translated: CSAGPTQETQYF.

This clonotype was detected a few times. The chain employs TRBV6-6 and TRBJ2-3; the D is unclear. CDR1 and CDR2 from the germline V gene are MNHNY and SVGAGI (reference sequence). This CDR3 spans 14 amino acids. The germline V and J ends were trimmed by 7 bases and 3 bases, with 14 bases remaining between them. The chain's CDR3 is CASTYDPSTDTQYF. The CDR3 coding sequence is TGTGCCAGCACCTATGACCCCTCTACAGATACGCAGTATTTT.

This clonotype was counted at least ten times. CDR3 nucleotides: TGTGCCTGGGCGGGACCCCAGTTCGACACTGAAGCTTTCTTT. Its protein product is CAWAGPQFDTEAFF. V and J are TRBV30 and TRBJ1-1; D perhaps matches TRBD1 (5 bases). This CDR3 region has 14 residues. Trimming removed 5 bases from V and 3 bases from J, with 16 bases in between. From germline, CDR1 is GTSNPN and CDR2 SVGIG (reference sequence).

This clonotype was counted between two and nine times. The V and J genes are TRBV3-1 and TRBJ2-7; perhaps TRBD1 as D (6 bases). Germline V gene data show CDR1 as LGHDT and CDR2 as YNNKEL (reference sequence). The V gene lost 0 bases and the J gene lost 3 bases, with 15 bases spanning the gap. The CDR3 sequence is 16 residues long. CDR3 DNA sequence: TGTGCCAGCAGCCAAGACTGGGGGTTACAGGGCTACGAGCAGTACTTC. Its protein product is CASSQDWGLQGYEQYF.

This clonotype was counted only a few times. This rearrangement joins TRBV10-3 to TRBJ1-1; D possibly corresponds to TRBD1 (5 bases). The CDR3 covers 13 residues. Trimming stripped 10 bases from V and 5 bases from J, with 17 bases between. The germline gives CDR1 ENHRY, CDR2 SYGVKD. The CDR3 DNA follows: TGTGCCACCGAGGGTGGGGGGAGGACTGAAGCTTTCTTT. This sequence encodes CATEGGGRTEAFF.

This clonotype showed up just a few times. In DNA, the CDR3 is TGCAGTGCTAGGCCCGACGCGGGATACACAGATACGCAGTATTTT. Its translation: CSARPDAGYTDTQYF. The chain combines TRBV20-1 with TRBJ2-3; D is perhaps TRBD2 (6 bases). Germline V gives CDR1 DFQATT, CDR2 SNEGSKA (reference sequence). Trimming removed 3 bases at V and 2 bases at J, with 15 bases between. This CDR3 region has 15 residues.

This clonotype was counted ten times or more. V usage is TRBV3-1 and J usage is TRBJ2-7, with 7 bases identical to TRBD2. Germline V lookup: CDR1 LGHDT, CDR2 YNNKEL (reference sequence). The CDR3 totals 14 residues. The ends lost 0 bases at V and 6 bases at J; junction bases unmatched: 5. CDR3 loop: CASSQERGIREQYF. CDR3 bases: TGTGCCAGCAGCCAAGAGCGGGGGATCCGCGAGCAGTACTTC.